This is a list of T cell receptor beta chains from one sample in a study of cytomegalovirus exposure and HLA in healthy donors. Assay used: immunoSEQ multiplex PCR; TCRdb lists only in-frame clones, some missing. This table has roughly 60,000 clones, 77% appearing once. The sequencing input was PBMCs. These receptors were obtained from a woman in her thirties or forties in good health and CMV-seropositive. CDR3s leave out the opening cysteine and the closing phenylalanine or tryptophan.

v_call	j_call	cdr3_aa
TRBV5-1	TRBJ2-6	ASSPQGGANVLT
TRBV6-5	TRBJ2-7	ASIPSGNSYEQY
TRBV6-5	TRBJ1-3	ASRASSGNTIY
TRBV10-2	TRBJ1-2	ASSLQGYGYT
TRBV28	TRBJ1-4	ASSQGGPDEKLF
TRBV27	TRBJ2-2	AAKQGALTGELF
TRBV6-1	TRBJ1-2	ASSEAAGTEGYGYT
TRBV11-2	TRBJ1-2	ASSPRYGEGYGYT
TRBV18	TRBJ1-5	ASSPSTGGSNQPQH
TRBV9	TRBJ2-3	ASSVDPGTGTDTQY
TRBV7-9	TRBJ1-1	ASSRNSNTEAF
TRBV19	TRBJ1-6	ASSARQGGNSPLH
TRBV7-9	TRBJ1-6	ASRADGSYNSPLH
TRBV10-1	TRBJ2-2	ASSERRRLDTGELF
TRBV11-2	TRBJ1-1	ASSPIFLGRANTEAF
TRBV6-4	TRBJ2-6	ASSGQGSTGANVLT
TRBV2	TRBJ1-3	ASSTGRGGNTIY
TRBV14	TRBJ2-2	ASSRTSGGARTGELF
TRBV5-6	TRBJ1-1	ASSWGTDERTF
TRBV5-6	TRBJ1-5	ASSLGHRADQPQH
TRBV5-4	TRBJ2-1	ASSLGQGAGEQF
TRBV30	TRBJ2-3	AWPSGGALPSDTQY
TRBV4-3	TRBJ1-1	ASSQVLTMNTEAF
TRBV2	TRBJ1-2	ASSSQGDYYGYT
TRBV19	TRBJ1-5	ASSKGQGQPQH
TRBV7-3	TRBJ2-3	ASSPGGDTATPDTQY
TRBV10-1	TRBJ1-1	ASSRGRRDTEAF
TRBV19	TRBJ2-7	ASSMKRGATYEQY
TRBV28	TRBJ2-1	ASRGVEVHNEQF
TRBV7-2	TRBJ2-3	ASSLDSGGYTDTQY
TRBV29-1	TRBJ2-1	SPVEGHEQF
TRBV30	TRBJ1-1	AWRNGGRTEAF
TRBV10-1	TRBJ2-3	ASSDSLYTDTQY
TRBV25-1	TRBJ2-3	ASSGLGTGADTQY
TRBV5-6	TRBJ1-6	ASSLSSSYNSPLH
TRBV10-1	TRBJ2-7	ASSESGANEQY
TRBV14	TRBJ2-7	ASSQVGSGGRTYYEQY
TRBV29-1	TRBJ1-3	SAVTSSGNTIY
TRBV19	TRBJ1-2	ASSRTAYGYT
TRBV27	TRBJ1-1	ASSLSARLEAF
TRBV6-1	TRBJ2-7	ASLSPIYEQY
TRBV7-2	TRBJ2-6	ASSRIASGANVLT
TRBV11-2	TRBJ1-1	ASSSRDRDWNTEAF
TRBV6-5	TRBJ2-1	ASSSGGQGPPKQF
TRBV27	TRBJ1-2	ASSLGGVGYT
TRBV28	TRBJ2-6	ASGTGGAGANVLT